These 25 T cell receptor beta chains originate from one sample sequenced in a study of blood T cell repertoires in COVID-19. The method was immunoSEQ multiplex PCR; TCRdb's version includes in-frame clones alone and lacks a portion of them. The data hold more than 150,000 clones, with roughly 76% observed a single time. The sample consisted of peripheral blood. The receptors derive from a woman of 80 years or more with COVID-19, enrolled during active disease.

The V gene is TRBV19, the J gene TRBJ2-7; tentatively, D is TRBD1 (5 bases). This CDR3 region has 14 residues. Trimming pared 4 bases from V and 0 bases from J, leaving 10 bases between. Germline assignment: CDR1 LNHDA and CDR2 SQIVND (reference sequence). The CDR3 DNA follows: TGTGCCAGTAGTAAACAGGTGAGCTCCTACGAGCAGTACTTC. Translation: CASSKQVSSYEQYF.

This chain connects TRBV19 to TRBJ2-2, with D possibly TRBD1 on 6 matching bases. The V and J ends lost 5 bases and 5 bases respectively, with 15 bases between them. Germline CDR1 reads LNHDA; CDR2 reads SQIVND (reference sequence). The CDR3 length is 15 residues. CDR3 in DNA: TGTGCCAGTAGTCCCCGGACAGACTATACCGGGGAGCTGTTTTTT. Encoded protein: CASSPRTDYTGELFF.

This chain connects TRBV7-8 to TRBJ1-1, with D perhaps matching TRBD1 (6 bases). The V gene lost 4 bases and the J gene lost 6 bases, with 21 bases spanning the gap. This CDR3 is 16 amino acids long. The germline V gene encodes CDR1 SGHVS and CDR2 FQNEAQ. The CDR3 region is CASSWRRGRSPAEAFF. In nucleotides, the CDR3 is TGTGCCAGCAGCTGGCGGCGGGGGCGCAGTCCTGCTGAAGCTTTCTTT.

The genes are TRBV6-5 and TRBJ1-2; D ambiguous. The CDR3 consists of 15 residues. V lost 0 bases to trimming and J lost 3 bases, with 11 bases between them. Germline V gives CDR1 MNHEY, CDR2 SVGAGI. CDR3 sequence: CASSYSIVSYYGYTF. DNA of the CDR3: TGTGCCAGCAGTTACTCCATAGTCTCGTACTATGGCTACACCTTC.

The chain recombines TRBV18 with TRBJ1-2; the D is unclear. CDR3 size: 14 residues. The V end lost 5 bases, the J end lost 4 bases, and 14 bases lay between the germline ends. CDR1 and CDR2 (germline): KGHSH, LQKENI. The CDR3: CASSVADAVYGYTF. Written as DNA, the CDR3 is TGTGCCAGCTCAGTGGCAGATGCTGTCTATGGCTACACCTTC.

The rearrangement links TRBV5-4 to TRBJ1-2, with TRBD1 as a possible D gene (6 bases). Deletions cut 4 bases from V and 1 base from J, with 14 bases between. The CDR3 length is 15 residues. Germline CDR1 is SGHNT and CDR2 is YYREEE (reference sequence). The CDR3 region has the DNA TGTGCCAGCAGCGCCGCCGAACAGGGTAACTATGGCTACACCTTC. Amino acid sequence: CASSAAEQGNYGYTF.

The gene calls are TRBV4-1 and TRBJ1-4; TRBD1 aligns across 7 bases. The V and J ends lost 3 bases and 2 bases, in that order; junction bases with no gene match: 15. Germline V gives CDR1 MGHRA, CDR2 YSYEKL. The CDR3 is 19 amino acids. This CDR3 is CASSHTLGRQGVTNEKLFF. The CDR3 bases are TGCGCCAGCAGCCATACTTTGGGGCGCCAGGGGGTCACTAATGAAAAACTGTTTTTT.

J is TRBJ2-1 and V is TRBV11-3, with 11 bases lining up with TRBD2. The trim removed 4 bases at V and 5 bases at J, leaving 13 bases unmatched. Per germline, CDR1 SGHNT and CDR2 YENEEA. The CDR3 extends over 18 amino acids. In DNA form, the CDR3 reads TGTGCCAGCAGCTCACGCGGAATTCCGGGACTAGCGGACAATGAGCAGTTCTTC. It codes for CASSSRGIPGLADNEQFF.

The rearrangement joins TRBV28 to TRBJ1-6, with D unresolved. V was shortened by 10 bases and J by 3 bases, with 10 bases between the two germline ends. CDR3 length: 13 amino acids. Per germline, CDR1 MDHEN and CDR2 SYDVKM. Here the CDR3 reads CATRTVYNSPLHF. For the CDR3, the DNA is TGTGCCACACGGACTGTCTATAATTCACCCCTCCACTTT.

This chain uses TRBV27 with TRBJ1-5; D gene unclear. The CDR3 loop spans 14 amino acids. The V end lost 5 bases, the J end lost 0 bases, and 8 bases lay between the germline ends. From germline, CDR1 is MNHEY and CDR2 SMNVEV (reference sequence). The CDR3 here is CASSPGYSNQPQHF. In nucleotides, the CDR3 is TGTGCCAGCAGTCCAGGCTATAGCAATCAGCCCCAGCATTTT.

This clone was counted a single time. The rearrangement links TRBV20-1 to TRBJ1-5; 9 bases are shared with TRBD1. CDR3 length: 15 residues. Trimming removed 6 bases from V and 2 bases from J; junction bases left unmatched: 8. Germline lookup yields CDR1 DFQATT and CDR2 SNEGSKA (reference sequence). This CDR3 is CSASTGGIGNQPQHF. The CDR3 DNA reads TGCAGTGCCAGTACAGGGGGCATCGGCAATCAGCCCCAGCATTTT.

This clone showed up just once. The CDR3 protein is CASIPGQGRNYGYTF. The DNA for the CDR3 is TGTGCCAGTATCCCTGGACAGGGGAGGAACTATGGCTACACCTTC. The genes are TRBV19 and TRBJ1-2; 9 nucleotides align to TRBD1. From germline, CDR1 is LNHDA and CDR2 SQIVND (reference sequence). With 7 bases clipped from V and 2 bases from J, the junction kept 8 bases outside the gene matches. The CDR3 spans 15 residues.

This rearrangement joins TRBV7-2 to TRBJ2-7; 10 positions agree with TRBD2. Germline trimming cut 2 bases from V and 0 bases from J; bases unmatched to any gene: 4. CDR3 length equals 16 residues. Per the germline V gene, CDR1 is SGHTA and CDR2 is FQGNSA. DNA of the CDR3: TGTGCCAGCAGCTTACGTAGCGGGAGGAGCTCCTACGAGCAGTACTTC. Translated, it gives CASSLRSGRSSYEQYF.

The chain joins TRBV6-5 to TRBJ1-5; TRBD1 matches 7 bases. V trimming: 6 bases; J trimming: 0 bases; junction bases outside the gene matches: 5. Germline V gene data show CDR1 as MNHEY and CDR2 as SVGAGI. The CDR3 is 15 amino acids. CDR3 DNA: TGTGCCAGCAGCCAAAACAGGGGTAGCAATCAGCCCCAGCATTTT. This sequence encodes CASSQNRGSNQPQHF.

In its sample, this clone was seen a few times. The rearrangement links TRBV19 to TRBJ1-6; 9 bases are shared with TRBD1. The J segment lost 8 bases and the V segment lost 10 bases, leaving 9 bases of the junction unmatched. CDR3 size: 14 residues. CDR1 is LNHDA and CDR2 is SQIVND in the germline V gene (reference sequence). The CDR3 is CATQTGGKDSPLHF. The CDR3 DNA is TGTGCCACCCAAACAGGGGGCAAGGATTCACCCCTCCACTTT. Complete variable domain (other parts from reference TRBV19 and TRBJ1-6): DGGITQSPKYLFRKEGQNVTLSCEQNLNHDAMYWYRQDPGQGLRLIYYSQIVNDFQKGDIAEGYSVSREKKESFPLTVTSAQKNPTAFYLCATQTGGKDSPLHFGNGTRLTVT.

The chain uses TRBV29-1 and TRBJ2-5; weak D call: TRBD1 (5 bases). V was trimmed by 6 bases and J by 3 bases, leaving 11 bases between them. The CDR3 covers 12 residues. Germline values: CDR1 SQVTM, CDR2 ANQGSEA. CDR3 sequence (DNA): TGCAGCGTCGACAGCACCAAAGAGACCCAGTACTTC. Translated, it gives CSVDSTKETQYF. Full variable domain (outside the CDR3, taken from reference TRBV29-1 and TRBJ2-5): SAVISQKPSRDICQRGTSLTIQCQVDSQVTMMFWYRQQPGQSLTLIATANQGSEATYESGFVIDKFPISRPNLTFSTLTVSNMSPEDSSIYLCSVDSTKETQYFGPGTRLLVL.

This chain links TRBV28 with TRBJ1-4; TRBD1 matches at 8 bases. V lost 6 bases, J lost 2 bases, and 14 bases stayed unmatched. Germline V gives CDR1 MDHEN, CDR2 SYDVKM. The CDR3 runs 18 residues. The DNA of the CDR3 is TGTGCCAGCAGCTACCCCGTGGGGACAGGAAGTACTAATGAAAAACTGTTTTTT. Translating gives CASSYPVGTGSTNEKLFF.

V and J are TRBV30 and TRBJ2-3; maybe TRBD2 (7 bases). This CDR3 is built from 14 residues. Germline V gene lookup returns CDR1 GTSNPN and CDR2 SVGIG (reference sequence). Deletions cut 5 bases from V and 6 bases from J, with 18 bases between. The CDR3: CAWAGGGARDTQYF. The CDR3, as DNA: TGTGCCTGGGCAGGTGGGGGGGCCCGGGATACGCAGTATTTT.

The rearrangement joins TRBV11-3 to TRBJ2-1; weak D call: TRBD1 (5 bases). The CDR3 extends over 16 amino acids. Germline-derived CDR1 and CDR2 are SGHNT and YENEEA. V lost 5 bases and J lost 0, with 14 bases in between. The CDR3 reads CASSPLGQGSYNEQFF. CDR3 bases: TGTGCCAGCAGCCCCCTTGGGCAGGGCTCCTACAATGAGCAGTTCTTC.

This rearrangement joins TRBV7-2 to TRBJ2-5; 7 positions match TRBD1. V lost 5 bases to trimming and J lost 4 bases; unmatched junction nucleotides: 7. The germline V gene has CDR1 SGHTA and CDR2 FQGNSA. The CDR3 loop spans 14 amino acids. The DNA of the CDR3 is TGTGCCAGCAGCCCGACAGGGCGGGTAGAGACCCAGTACTTC. Residues: CASSPTGRVETQYF. Filled out from reference TRBV7-2 and TRBJ2-5, the complete variable domain reads GAGVSQSPSNKVTEKGKDVELRCDPISGHTALYWYRQSLGQGLEFLIYFQGNSAPDKSGLPSDRFSAERTGGSVSTLTIQRTQQEDSAVYLCASSPTGRVETQYFGPGTRLLVL.

This clone was recorded a few times. The chain carries TRBV7-9 and TRBJ2-1; no definite D call. Germline CDR1 reads SEHNR; CDR2 reads FQNEAQ (reference sequence). The CDR3 has 18 residues. The V and J ends lost 1 base and 5 bases respectively, with 21 bases between them. The CDR3 coding sequence is TGTGCCAGCAGCTTAGTTCTCGGGTTGTCTCTGTCGGACAATGAGCAGTTCTTC. Protein: CASSLVLGLSLSDNEQFF.

The rearrangement joins TRBV3-1 (or the pseudogene TRBV3-2) to TRBJ2-2; TRBD2 is a possible D gene (5 bases). Germline loops: CDR1 LGHDT, CDR2 YNNKEL (reference sequence). Trimming stripped 0 bases from V and 1 base from J, with 9 bases between. The CDR3 runs to 16 residues. Here the CDR3 DNA reads TGTGCCAGCAGCCAAGATGAGGACTGGAACACCGGGGAGCTGTTTTTT. Translating it yields CASSQDEDWNTGELFF.

This chain uses TRBV6-4 with TRBJ1-5; TRBD1 aligns across 9 bases. V was pared by 3 bases and J by 3 bases, with 3 bases of the junction left unmatched. This CDR3 comprises 15 residues. Germline CDR1 MRHNA, CDR2 SNTAGT. CDR3 in DNA: TGTGCCAGCAGTGATACAGGGGGCCCCAATCAGCCCCAGCATTTT. It translates to CASSDTGGPNQPQHF.

The chain links TRBV5-1 to TRBJ1-1, with D perhaps matching TRBD1 (5 bases). Germline CDR1 and CDR2: SGHRS and YFSETQ. The V end lost 4 bases, the J end lost 1 base, and 14 bases lay between the germline ends. This CDR3 has 15 amino acids. The CDR3 region is CASSLMTAPNTEAFF. CDR3 in DNA: TGCGCCAGCAGCCTGATGACAGCACCGAACACTGAAGCTTTCTTT.

This rearrangement joins TRBV28 to TRBJ1-1; a weak D match, TRBD1 (6 bases). The CDR3 length is 15 residues. Between the trimmed V and J ends, which lost 5 bases and 10 bases, there was a span of 23 bases. Germline values: CDR1 MDHEN, CDR2 SYDVKM. DNA of the CDR3: TGTGCCAGCAGTCTAACAGGGTTTTCAAATTTGGGAGCTTTCTTT. Translating it yields CASSLTGFSNLGAFF. The whole variable domain, filled in from reference TRBV28 and TRBJ1-1, reads DVKVTQSSRYLVKRTGEKVFLECVQDMDHENMFWYRQDPGLGLRLIYFSYDVKMKEKGDIPEGYSVSREKKERFSLILESASTNQTSMYLCASSLTGFSNLGAFFGQGTRLTVV.